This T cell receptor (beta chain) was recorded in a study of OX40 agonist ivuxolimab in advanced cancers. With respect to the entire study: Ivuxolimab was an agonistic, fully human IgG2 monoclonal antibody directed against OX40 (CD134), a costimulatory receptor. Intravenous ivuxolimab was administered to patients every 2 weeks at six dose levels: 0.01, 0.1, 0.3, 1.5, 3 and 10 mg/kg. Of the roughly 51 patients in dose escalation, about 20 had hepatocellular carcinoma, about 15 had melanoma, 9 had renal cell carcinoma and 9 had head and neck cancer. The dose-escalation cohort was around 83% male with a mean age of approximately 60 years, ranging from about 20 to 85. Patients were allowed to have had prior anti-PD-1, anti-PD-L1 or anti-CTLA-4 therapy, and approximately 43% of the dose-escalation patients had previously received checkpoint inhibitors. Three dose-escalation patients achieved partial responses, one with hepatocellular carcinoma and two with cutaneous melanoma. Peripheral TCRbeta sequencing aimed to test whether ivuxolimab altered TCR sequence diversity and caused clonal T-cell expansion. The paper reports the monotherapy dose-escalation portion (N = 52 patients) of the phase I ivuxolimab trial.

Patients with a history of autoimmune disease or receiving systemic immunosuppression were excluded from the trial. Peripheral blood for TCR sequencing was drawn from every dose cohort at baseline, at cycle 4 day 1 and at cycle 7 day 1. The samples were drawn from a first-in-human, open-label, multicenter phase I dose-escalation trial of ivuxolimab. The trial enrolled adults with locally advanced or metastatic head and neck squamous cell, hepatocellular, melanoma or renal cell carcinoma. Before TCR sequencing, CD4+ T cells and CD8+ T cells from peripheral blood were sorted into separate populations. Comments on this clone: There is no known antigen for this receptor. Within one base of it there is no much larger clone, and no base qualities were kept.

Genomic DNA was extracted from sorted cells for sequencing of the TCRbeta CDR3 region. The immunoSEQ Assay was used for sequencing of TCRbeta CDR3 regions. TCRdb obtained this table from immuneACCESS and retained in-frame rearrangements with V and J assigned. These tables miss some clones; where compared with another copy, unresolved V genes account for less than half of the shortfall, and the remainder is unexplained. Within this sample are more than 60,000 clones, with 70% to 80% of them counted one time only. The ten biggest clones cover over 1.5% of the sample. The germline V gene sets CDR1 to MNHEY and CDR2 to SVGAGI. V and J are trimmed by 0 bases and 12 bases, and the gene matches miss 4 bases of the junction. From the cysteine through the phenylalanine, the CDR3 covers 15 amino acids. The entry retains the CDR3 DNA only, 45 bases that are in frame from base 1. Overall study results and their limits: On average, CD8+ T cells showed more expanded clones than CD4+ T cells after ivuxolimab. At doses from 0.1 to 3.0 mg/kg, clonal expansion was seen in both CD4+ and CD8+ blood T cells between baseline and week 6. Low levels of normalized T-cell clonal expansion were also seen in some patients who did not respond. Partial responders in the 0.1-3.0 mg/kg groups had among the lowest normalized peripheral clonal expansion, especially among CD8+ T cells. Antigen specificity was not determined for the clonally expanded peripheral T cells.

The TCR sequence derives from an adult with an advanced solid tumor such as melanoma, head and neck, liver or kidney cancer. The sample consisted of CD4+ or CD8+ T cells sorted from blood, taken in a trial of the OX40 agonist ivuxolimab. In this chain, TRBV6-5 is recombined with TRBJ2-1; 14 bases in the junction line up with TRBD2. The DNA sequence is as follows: TGTGCCAGCAGTTACTCGAGTGGGACTAGCGGGAGGCAGTTCTTC. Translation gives CASSYSSGTSGRQFF.